This paragraph reports one T cell receptor beta chain. Its antigen is as yet unknown. The record originates from a study of early stage breast cancer tumors. Study-wide points: Tumors had about 2.3-fold higher T cell density than normal breast.

TCRdb's copy holds only in-frame clones and misses some; the assay was immunoSEQ multiplex PCR. The sample includes about 69,000 clones, 80% of them seen just once. The sequence came from a person in their 40s with breast cancer. The sample consisted of blood.

The CDR3 region is CASSEVGTYGYTF. The CDR3 DNA reads TGTGCCAGCAGTGAGGTTGGAACCTATGGCTACACCTTC. The rearrangement joins TRBV6-1 to TRBJ1-2; D is unclear. Between the trimmed V and J ends, which lost 3 bases and 4 bases, there was a span of 9 bases. Germline assignment: CDR1 MNHNS and CDR2 SASEGT. This CDR3 comprises 13 residues.